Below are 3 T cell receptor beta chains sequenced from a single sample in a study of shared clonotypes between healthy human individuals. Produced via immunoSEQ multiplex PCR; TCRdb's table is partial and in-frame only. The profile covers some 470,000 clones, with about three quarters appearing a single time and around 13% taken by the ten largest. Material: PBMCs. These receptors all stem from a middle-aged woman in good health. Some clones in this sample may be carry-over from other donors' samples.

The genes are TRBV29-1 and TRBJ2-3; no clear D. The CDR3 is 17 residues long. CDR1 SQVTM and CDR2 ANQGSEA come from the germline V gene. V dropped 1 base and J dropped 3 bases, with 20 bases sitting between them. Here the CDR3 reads CSVEGSTITYTTDTQYF. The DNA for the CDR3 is TGCAGCGTTGAAGGCTCTACAATCACGTATACAACAGATACGCAGTATTTT.

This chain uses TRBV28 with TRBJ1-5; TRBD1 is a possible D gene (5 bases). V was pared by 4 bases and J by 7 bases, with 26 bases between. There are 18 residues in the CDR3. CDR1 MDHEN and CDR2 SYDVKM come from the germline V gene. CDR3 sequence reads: CASSSRRLIREGRQPQHF. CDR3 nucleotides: TGTGCCAGCAGTTCGCGACGTCTAATCCGGGAGGGGAGACAGCCCCAGCATTTT.

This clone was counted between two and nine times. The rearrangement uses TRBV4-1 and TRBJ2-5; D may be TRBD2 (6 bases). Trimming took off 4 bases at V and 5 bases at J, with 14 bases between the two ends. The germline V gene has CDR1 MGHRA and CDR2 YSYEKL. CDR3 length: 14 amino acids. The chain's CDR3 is CASSLLGRNETQYF. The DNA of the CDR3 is TGCGCCAGCAGCCTCCTCGGGAGAAATGAGACCCAGTACTTC.